This TCR beta chain is drawn from a study of OX40 agonist ivuxolimab in advanced cancers. About the research overall: The patients' treatment was ivuxolimab, an agonistic anti-OX40 (CD134) antibody. Aged roughly 23 to 90 with a mean of 60 years, they were less than 90% male.

Notes on this clone: Its antigen is unidentified.

TCRdb's copy holds only in-frame clones and misses some; the assay was immunoSEQ multiplex PCR. The sample yields more than 45,000 clones, approximately 84% seen once. General study points: Clonal expansion was seen in CD4+ and CD8+ blood T cells by week 6 at 0.1 to 3.0 mg/kg. Partial responders receiving 0.1-3.0 mg/kg showed among the lowest clonal expansion.

The CDR3 is 16 amino acids. Germline lookup yields CDR1 SGHRS and CDR2 YFSETQ. Trimming stripped 0 bases from V and 0 bases from J, with 9 bases between. V and J are TRBV5-1 and TRBJ1-4; possibly TRBD1 for D (5 bases). The clonotype was recovered from an adult with an advanced solid tumor such as melanoma, head and neck, liver or kidney cancer. Sample: CD4+ or CD8+ T cells sorted from blood, taken in a trial of the OX40 agonist ivuxolimab. The CDR3 nucleotides are TGCGCCAGCAGCTTGGGAGAGACAGCAACTAATGAAAAACTGTTTTTT. Translated: CASSLGETATNEKLFF. The full variable domain, completed using reference TRBV5-1 and TRBJ1-4, is KAGVTQTPRYLIKTRGQQVTLSCSPISGHRSVSWYQQTPGQGLQFLFEYFSETQRNKGNFPGRFSGRQFSNSRSEMNVSTLELGDSALYLCASSLGETATNEKLFFGSGTQLSVL.